Below are 15 T cell receptor beta chains sequenced from a single sample in a study of T cell repertoires in cytomegalovirus infection. Their antigens are not known. TCRdb called the reads again in MiXCR, with one record for every CDR3 protein. The profile covers about 770,000 distinct CDR3 sequences, with 25% to 30% appearing a single time and about an eighth taken by the ten largest. Sequencing used cultured CD8+ T cells from PBMCs, obtained from culture after CMV antigen stimulation. These receptors were taken from a human donor in good health (CMV status not recorded). Some clones in this sample may be carry-over from other donors' samples.

This clonotype has a count of ten or more. The rearrangement uses TRBV7-6 and TRBJ2-1, with D perhaps TRBD1 or TRBD2 (6 bases each). V was cut by 2 bases and J by 4 bases, with 12 bases left in between. The CDR3 runs 15 residues. Germline assignment: CDR1 SGHVS and CDR2 FNYEAQ. The DNA for the CDR3 is TGTGCCAGCAGCTTAAGGGGGGAGATTTACAATGAGCAGTTCTTC. It codes for CASSLRGEIYNEQFF.

This clonotype was counted many times. The V gene is TRBV12-3 or TRBV12-4, the J gene TRBJ2-4; unclear D gene. The ends were cut back, 1 base at V and 0 bases at J, with 13 bases in the middle. This CDR3 comprises 17 residues. The CDR3 is CASSLGSPRLAKNIQYF. CDR3 DNA sequence: TGTGCCAGCAGTTTAGGGAGCCCGAGGTTAGCCAAAAACATTCAGTACTTC.

In this sample, this clonotype turned up a few times. The rearrangement links TRBV7-3 to TRBJ1-1; no clear D. V was shortened by 5 bases and J by 1 base, with 11 bases between the two germline ends. Looked up from germline, CDR1 is SGHTA and CDR2 is FQGTGA. The CDR3 sequence is 14 residues long. The CDR3 protein is CASSPSAGNTEAFF. CDR3 in DNA: TGTGCCAGCAGCCCCTCCGCTGGGAACACTGAAGCTTTCTTT.

This clonotype has only a few counts. The V gene is TRBV18, the J gene TRBJ2-5; D possibly corresponds to TRBD1 (5 bases). Germline V gene lookup returns CDR1 KGHSH and CDR2 LQKENI. V was pared by 0 bases and J by 4 bases, with 12 bases between. This CDR3 has 15 residues. The CDR3 reads CASSPPVKGLETQYF. The CDR3 DNA sequence: TGTGCCAGCTCACCACCGGTGAAGGGGCTAGAGACCCAGTACTTC.

There are a few counts of this clonotype. The rearrangement joins TRBV7-9 to TRBJ2-1, with D tentatively TRBD1 (6 bases). With 2 bases removed from V and 0 bases from J, the gap between germline ends came to 17 bases. The CDR3 is 18 residues long. Germline CDR1 reads SEHNR; CDR2 reads FQNEAQ (reference sequence). CDR3 nucleotide sequence: TGTGCCAGCAGCTTAAACAGGGAGTCGGTGAGCTCCTACAATGAGCAGTTCTTC. Residues: CASSLNRESVSSYNEQFF. The whole variable domain, filled in from reference TRBV7-9 and TRBJ2-1, reads DTGVSQNPRHKITKRGQNVTFRCDPISEHNRLYWYRQTLGQGPEFLTYFQNEAQLEKSRLLSDRFSAERPKGSFSTLEIQRTEQGDSAMYLCASSLNRESVSSYNEQFFGPGTRLTVL.

V and J are TRBV7-9 and TRBJ2-5, with D perhaps TRBD1 or TRBD2 (5 bases each). The CDR3 contains 14 residues. Germline V gives CDR1 SEHNR, CDR2 FQNEAQ (reference sequence). V was trimmed by 5 bases and J by 3 bases, leaving 13 bases between them. DNA for the CDR3: TGTGCCAGCAGCCAAAGGGGAGTAAAAGAGACCCAGTACTTC. It yields the protein CASSQRGVKETQYF. The variable domain in full, with the rest retrieved from reference TRBV7-9 and TRBJ2-5, is DTGVSQNPRHKITKRGQNVTFRCDPISEHNRLYWYRQTLGQGPEFLTYFQNEAQLEKSRLLSDRFSAERPKGSFSTLEIQRTEQGDSAMYLCASSQRGVKETQYFGPGTRLLVL.

CDR3 coding DNA: TGTGCCAGCCTATCGAAAGGGGCTTTCTTT. It specifies CASLSKGAFF. The chain employs TRBV2 and TRBJ1-1; no definite D call. This CDR3 is 10 amino acids long. Trimming pared 8 bases from V and 11 bases from J, leaving 12 bases between. Germline-derived CDR1 and CDR2 are SNHLY and FYNNEI.

This chain connects TRBV9 to TRBJ1-5, with a weak D call TRBD1 (5 bases). This CDR3 contains 15 residues. V was shortened by 3 bases and J by 3 bases, with 13 bases between the two germline ends. CDR1 SGDLS and CDR2 YYNGEE come from the germline V gene. The CDR3 reads CASSAWDGSNQPQHF. CDR3 sequence (DNA): TGTGCCAGCAGCGCCTGGGACGGTTCCAATCAGCCCCAGCATTTT.

V and J are TRBV19 and TRBJ2-7; the D is unclear. CDR3 length: 15 amino acids. V was clipped by 3 bases and J by 0 bases, with 12 bases between them. Germline-derived CDR1 and CDR2 are LNHDA and SQIVND (reference sequence). In nucleotides, the CDR3 is TGTGCCAGTAGTATCACCAGCCACCTCTCCTACGAGCAGTACTTC. Amino acids: CASSITSHLSYEQYF. Filled out from reference TRBV19 and TRBJ2-7, the complete variable domain reads DGGITQSPKYLFRKEGQNVTLSCEQNLNHDAMYWYRQDPGQGLRLIYYSQIVNDFQKGDIAEGYSVSREKKESFPLTVTSAQKNPTAFYLCASSITSHLSYEQYFGPGTRLTVT.

V is TRBV6-1 and J is TRBJ2-5; 13 nucleotides match TRBD2. Germline values: CDR1 MNHNS, CDR2 SASEGT. The CDR3 runs 16 residues. The junction had 3 bases not matched to a gene; V was cut back by 3 bases and J by 2 bases. The CDR3 reads CASSETTSGGQETQYF. CDR3 nucleotides: TGTGCCAGCAGTGAGACGACTAGCGGGGGGCAAGAGACCCAGTACTTC.

This chain uses TRBV9 with TRBJ1-1; D remains unclear. Germline CDR1 SGDLS, CDR2 YYNGEE. Trimming stripped 0 bases from V and 0 bases from J, with 9 bases between. CDR3 length: 15 amino acids. CDR3 in amino acids: CASSVAPEMNTEAFF. For the CDR3, the DNA is TGTGCCAGCAGCGTAGCTCCGGAAATGAACACTGAAGCTTTCTTT. Full variable domain (missing parts from reference TRBV9 and TRBJ1-1): DSGVTQTPKHLITATGQRVTLRCSPRSGDLSVYWYQQSLDQGLQFLIQYYNGEERAKGNILERFSAQQFPDLHSELNLSSLELGDSALYFCASSVAPEMNTEAFFGQGTRLTVV.

This chain links TRBV20-1 with TRBJ2-1; D gene ambiguous. The CDR3 is made up of 14 amino acids. The germline V and J ends were trimmed by 5 bases and 2 bases, with 13 bases remaining between them. Germline V gene lookup returns CDR1 DFQATT and CDR2 SNEGSKA (reference sequence). The CDR3 loop reads CSAGPTYAYNEQFF. The CDR3 nucleotides are TGCAGTGCTGGCCCAACCTACGCCTACAATGAGCAGTTCTTC.

The chain employs TRBV19 and TRBJ2-1; the D is unclear. The germline CDR1 and CDR2 sequences are LNHDA and SQIVND (reference sequence). The V end lost 0 bases, the J end lost 0 bases, and 6 bases lay between the germline ends. The CDR3 has 15 residues. The CDR3 loop reads CASSIDDGSYNEQFF. The CDR3 DNA follows: TGTGCCAGTAGTATAGATGACGGCTCCTACAATGAGCAGTTCTTC.

The chain has TRBV6-2 or TRBV6-3 and TRBJ1-1; the D gene is possibly TRBD1 (5 bases). There are 13 residues in the CDR3. V was cut by 1 base and J by 5 bases, with 8 bases left in between. Per the germline V gene, CDR1 is MNHEY and CDR2 is SVGEGT. CDR3 residues: CASSYWGMTEAFF. CDR3 DNA sequence: TGTGCCAGCAGTTACTGGGGGATGACTGAAGCTTTCTTT.

This rearrangement joins TRBV9 to TRBJ2-7; D unresolved. The CDR3 consists of 11 residues. Germline CDR1 reads SGDLS; CDR2 reads YYNGEE. Trimming left V 4 bases short and J 6 bases short, with 8 bases between. For the CDR3, the DNA is TGTGCCAGCAGCAACCGGCGCGAGCAGTACTTC. Translated, it gives CASSNRREQYF.